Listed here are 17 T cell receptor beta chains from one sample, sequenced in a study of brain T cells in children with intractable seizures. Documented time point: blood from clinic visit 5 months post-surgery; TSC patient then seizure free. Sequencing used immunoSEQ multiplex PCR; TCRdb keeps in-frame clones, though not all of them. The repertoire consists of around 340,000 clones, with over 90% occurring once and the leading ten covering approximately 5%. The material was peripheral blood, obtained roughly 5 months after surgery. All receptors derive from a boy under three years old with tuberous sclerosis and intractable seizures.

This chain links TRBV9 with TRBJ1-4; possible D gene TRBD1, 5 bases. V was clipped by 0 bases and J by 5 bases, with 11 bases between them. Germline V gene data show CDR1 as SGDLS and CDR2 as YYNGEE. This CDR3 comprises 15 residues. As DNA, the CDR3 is TGTGCCAGCAGCGTAGACGGGACTGGGAATGAAAAACTGTTTTTT. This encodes CASSVDGTGNEKLFF.

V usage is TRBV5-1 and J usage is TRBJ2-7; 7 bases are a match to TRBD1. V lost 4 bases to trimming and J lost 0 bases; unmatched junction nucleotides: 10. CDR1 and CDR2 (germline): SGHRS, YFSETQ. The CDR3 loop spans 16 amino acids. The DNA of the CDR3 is TGCGCCAGCAGCCCAACTGGACAGGCCTACTCCTACGAGCAGTACTTC. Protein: CASSPTGQAYSYEQYF. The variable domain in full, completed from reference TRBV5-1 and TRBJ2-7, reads KAGVTQTPRYLIKTRGQQVTLSCSPISGHRSVSWYQQTPGQGLQFLFEYFSETQRNKGNFPGRFSGRQFSNSRSEMNVSTLELGDSALYLCASSPTGQAYSYEQYFGPGTRLTVT.

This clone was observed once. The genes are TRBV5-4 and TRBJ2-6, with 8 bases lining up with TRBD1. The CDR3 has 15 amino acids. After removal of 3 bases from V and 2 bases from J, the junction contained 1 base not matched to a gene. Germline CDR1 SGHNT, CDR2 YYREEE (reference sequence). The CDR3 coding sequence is TGTGCCAGCAGCTGGACAGGGACTGGGGCCAACGTCCTGACTTTC. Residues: CASSWTGTGANVLTF.

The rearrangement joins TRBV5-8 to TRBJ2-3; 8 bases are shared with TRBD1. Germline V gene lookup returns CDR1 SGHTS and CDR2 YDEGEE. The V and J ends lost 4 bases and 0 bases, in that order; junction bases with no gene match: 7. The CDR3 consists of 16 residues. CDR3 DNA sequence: TGTGCCAGCAGCCAAGGACAGGGATCTAGCACAGATACGCAGTATTTT. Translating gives CASSQGQGSSTDTQYF.

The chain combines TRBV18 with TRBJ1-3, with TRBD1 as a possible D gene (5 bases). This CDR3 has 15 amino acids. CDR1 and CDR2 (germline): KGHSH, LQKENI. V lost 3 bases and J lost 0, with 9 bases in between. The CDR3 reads CASSPYDSSGNTIYF. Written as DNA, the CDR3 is TGTGCCAGCTCACCTTACGACAGCTCTGGAAACACCATATATTTT.

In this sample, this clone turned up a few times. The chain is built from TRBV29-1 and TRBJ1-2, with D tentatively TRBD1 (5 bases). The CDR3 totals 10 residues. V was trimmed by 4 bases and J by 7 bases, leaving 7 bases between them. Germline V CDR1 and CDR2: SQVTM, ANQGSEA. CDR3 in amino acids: CSVGGTGYTF. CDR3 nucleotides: TGCAGCGTTGGAGGGACTGGCTACACCTTC.

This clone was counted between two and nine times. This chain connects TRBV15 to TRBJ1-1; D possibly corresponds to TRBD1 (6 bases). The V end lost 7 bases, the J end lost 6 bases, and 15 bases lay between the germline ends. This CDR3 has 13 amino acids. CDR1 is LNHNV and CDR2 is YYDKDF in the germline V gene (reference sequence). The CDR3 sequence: CATNIDRIAEAFF. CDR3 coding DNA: TGTGCCACCAACATCGACAGGATCGCTGAAGCTTTCTTT. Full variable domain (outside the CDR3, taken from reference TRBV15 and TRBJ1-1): DAMVIQNPRYQVTQFGKPVTLSCSQTLNHNVMYWYQQKSSQAPKLLFHYYDKDFNNEADTPDNFQSRRPNTSFCFLDIRSPGLGDTAMYLCATNIDRIAEAFFGQGTRLTVV.

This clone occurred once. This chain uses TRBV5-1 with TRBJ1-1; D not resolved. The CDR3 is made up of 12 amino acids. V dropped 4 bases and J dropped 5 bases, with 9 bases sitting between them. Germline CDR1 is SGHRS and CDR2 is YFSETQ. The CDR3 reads CASSQVGTEAFF. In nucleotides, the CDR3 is TGCGCCAGCAGCCAGGTGGGGACTGAAGCTTTCTTT. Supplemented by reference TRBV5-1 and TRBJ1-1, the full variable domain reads KAGVTQTPRYLIKTRGQQVTLSCSPISGHRSVSWYQQTPGQGLQFLFEYFSETQRNKGNFPGRFSGRQFSNSRSEMNVSTLELGDSALYLCASSQVGTEAFFGQGTRLTVV.

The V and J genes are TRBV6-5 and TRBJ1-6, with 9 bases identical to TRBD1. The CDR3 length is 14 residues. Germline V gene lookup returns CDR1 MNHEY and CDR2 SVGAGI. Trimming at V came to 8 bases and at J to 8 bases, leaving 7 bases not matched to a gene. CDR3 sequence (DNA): TGTGCCAGCGGGTACGGGACAGGGCATTCACCCCTCCACTTT. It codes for CASGYGTGHSPLHF.

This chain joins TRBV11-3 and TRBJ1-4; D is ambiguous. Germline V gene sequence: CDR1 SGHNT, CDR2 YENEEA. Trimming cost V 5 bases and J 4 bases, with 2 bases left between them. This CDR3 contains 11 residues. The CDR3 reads CASSLNEKLFF. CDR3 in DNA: TGTGCCAGCAGCCTTAATGAAAAACTGTTTTTT. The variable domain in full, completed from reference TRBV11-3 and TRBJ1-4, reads EAGVVQSPRYKIIEKKQPVAFWCNPISGHNTLYWYLQNLGQGPELLIRYENEEAVDDSQLPKDRFSAERLKGVDSTLKIQPAELGDSAVYLCASSLNEKLFFGSGTQLSVL.

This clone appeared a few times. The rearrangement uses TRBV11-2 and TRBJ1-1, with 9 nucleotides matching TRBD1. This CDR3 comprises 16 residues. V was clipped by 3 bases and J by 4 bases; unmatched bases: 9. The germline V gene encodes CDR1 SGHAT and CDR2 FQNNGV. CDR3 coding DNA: TGTGCCAGCAGCTTCTCCGGGACAGGGAAACTCACTGAAGCTTTCTTT. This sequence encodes CASSFSGTGKLTEAFF.

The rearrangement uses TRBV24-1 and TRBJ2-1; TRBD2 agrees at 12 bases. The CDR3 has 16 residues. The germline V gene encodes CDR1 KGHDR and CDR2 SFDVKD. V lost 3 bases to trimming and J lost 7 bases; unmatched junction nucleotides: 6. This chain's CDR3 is CATSDPSGGALNEQFF. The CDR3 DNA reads TGTGCCACCAGTGATCCTAGCGGGGGGGCCTTGAATGAGCAGTTCTTC.

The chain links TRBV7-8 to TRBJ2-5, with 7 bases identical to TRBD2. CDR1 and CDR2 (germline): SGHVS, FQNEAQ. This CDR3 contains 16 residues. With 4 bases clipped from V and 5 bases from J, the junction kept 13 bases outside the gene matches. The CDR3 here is CASSYGGGRSGETQYF. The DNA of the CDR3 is TGTGCCAGCAGCTACGGGGGAGGGCGTTCGGGGGAGACCCAGTACTTC.

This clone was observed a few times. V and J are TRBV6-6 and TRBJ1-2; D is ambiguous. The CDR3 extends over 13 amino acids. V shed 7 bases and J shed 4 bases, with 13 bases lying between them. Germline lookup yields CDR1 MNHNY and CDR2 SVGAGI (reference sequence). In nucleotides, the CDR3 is TGTGCCAGCATCCAGACTCTGTCCTATGGCTACACCTTC. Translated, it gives CASIQTLSYGYTF.

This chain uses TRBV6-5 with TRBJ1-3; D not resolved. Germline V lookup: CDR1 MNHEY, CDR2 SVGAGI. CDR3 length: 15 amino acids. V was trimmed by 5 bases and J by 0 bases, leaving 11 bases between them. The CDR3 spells CASSTRASSGNTIYF. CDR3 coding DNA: TGTGCCAGCAGTACAAGGGCCAGCTCTGGAAACACCATATATTTT.

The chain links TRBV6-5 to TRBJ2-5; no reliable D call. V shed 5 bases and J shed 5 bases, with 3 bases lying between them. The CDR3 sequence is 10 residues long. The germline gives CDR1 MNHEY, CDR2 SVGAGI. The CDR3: CASSLETQYF. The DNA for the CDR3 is TGTGCCAGCAGTCTGGAGACCCAGTACTTC.

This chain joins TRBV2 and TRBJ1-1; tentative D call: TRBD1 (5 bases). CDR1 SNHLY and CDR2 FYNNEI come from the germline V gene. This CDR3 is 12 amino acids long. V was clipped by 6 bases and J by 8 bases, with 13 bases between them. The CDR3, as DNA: TGTGCCAGCAGACACGGGACTTACGAAGCTTTCTTT. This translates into CASRHGTYEAFF.